These 7 T cell receptor beta chains originate from one sample sequenced in a study of shared clonotypes between healthy human individuals. Using immunoSEQ multiplex PCR, the repertoire was profiled, and TCRdb retains in-frame clones only, with some absent. Seen here are 550,000 to 850,000 clones, around 70% observed once, and the top ten hold 1.8%. The sequenced sample consisted of memory CD4+ T cells sorted from blood. Subset denoted: CD45RA-negative fraction. These receptors all stem from a woman younger than 45 in good health.

CDR3 sequence: CASRLTGGLNTEAFF. CDR3 nucleotide sequence: TGCGCCAGCAGGTTAACAGGGGGCCTTAACACTGAAGCTTTCTTT. The V gene is TRBV5-1, the J gene TRBJ1-1; 9 nucleotides match TRBD1. V trimming: 5 bases; J trimming: 2 bases; junction bases outside the gene matches: 7. The CDR3 runs to 15 residues. Germline assignment: CDR1 SGHRS and CDR2 YFSETQ.

The V gene is TRBV28, the J gene TRBJ1-2, with D possibly matching TRBD1 (5 bases). Germline V gene sequence: CDR1 MDHEN, CDR2 SYDVKM. The CDR3 sequence is 16 residues long. Trimming cost V 6 bases and J 4 bases, with 21 bases left between them. DNA for the CDR3: TGTGCCAGCAGCTCTCAAGGGGAACCTAATACCTATGGCTACACCTTC. Encoded protein: CASSSQGEPNTYGYTF.

This clone was counted a single time. A much larger clonotype is one base distant, so this may be a read error. CDR3 protein: CTSSGQNSLFYGYTF. CDR3 coding DNA: TGTACCAGCAGTGGACAGAACAGCCTTTTCTATGGCTACACCTTC. The chain links TRBV2 to TRBJ1-2; a weak D match, TRBD1 (6 bases). The CDR3 has 15 amino acids. CDR1 and CDR2 from the germline V gene are SNHLY and FYNNEI.

This clone occurred many times. One end of the junction fails to match germline, which may point to a read error. V gene TRBV5-6 combines with J gene TRBJ1-1; 9 positions agree with TRBD1. The CDR3 is made up of 19 amino acids. CDR1 SGHDT and CDR2 YYEEEE come from the germline V gene. The CDR3 reads CASSSPPPGQGGVNAEAFF. The CDR3 DNA is TGTGCCAGCAGCTCCCCACCGCCGGGACAGGGCGGCGTGAACGCTGAAGCTTTCTTT. The entire variable domain, with the rest obtained from reference TRBV5-6 and TRBJ1-1, is as follows: DAGVTQSPTHLIKTRGQQVTLRCSPKSGHDTVSWYQQALGQGPQFIFQYYEEEERQRGNFPDRFSGHQFPNYSSELNVNALLLGDSALYLCASSSPPPGQGGVNAEAFFGQGTRLTVV.

V usage is TRBV11-2 and J usage is TRBJ2-7; D perhaps matches TRBD1 (5 bases). V was pared by 5 bases and J by 2 bases, with 13 bases between. The germline CDR1 and CDR2 sequences are SGHAT and FQNNGV. The CDR3 loop spans 14 amino acids. The CDR3 spells CASSSRQNPYEQYF. CDR3 nucleotides: TGTGCCAGCAGCAGCAGACAGAACCCCTACGAGCAGTACTTC.

Turning to this clone: This specimen includes other DNA sequences encoding the same CDR3. The chain is built from TRBV5-1 and TRBJ2-4; no definite D call. CDR3 length equals 14 residues. CDR1 is SGHRS, CDR2 YFSETQ, per germline. V was trimmed by 0 bases and J by 0 bases, leaving 4 bases between them. CDR3 loop: CASSLGEAKNIQYF. For the CDR3, the DNA is TGCGCCAGCAGCTTGGGCGAAGCCAAAAACATTCAGTACTTC. Using reference TRBV5-1 and TRBJ2-4 for the parts outside the CDR3, the full variable domain is KAGVTQTPRYLIKTRGQQVTLSCSPISGHRSVSWYQQTPGQGLQFLFEYFSETQRNKGNFPGRFSGRQFSNSRSEMNVSTLELGDSALYLCASSLGEAKNIQYFGAGTRLSVL.

The gene calls are TRBV9 and TRBJ1-4, with a possible D match to TRBD1 (6 bases). The CDR3 has 16 residues. Trimming pared 4 bases from V and 4 bases from J, leaving 17 bases between. CDR1 is SGDLS, CDR2 YYNGEE, per germline. The CDR3 sequence: CASSPGAGALNEKLFF. The CDR3 nucleotides are TGTGCCAGCAGCCCGGGGGCAGGGGCCCTTAATGAAAAACTGTTTTTT.